The sample holds a few counts of the clone carrying this T cell receptor (beta chain). The antigen is undetermined. Between the trimmed V and J ends, which lost 8 bases and 3 bases, there was a span of 15 bases. Germline-derived CDR1 and CDR2 are DFQATT and SNEGSKA (reference sequence). CDR3 length: 13 residues. This record comes from a study of T-cell memory formation after mild COVID-19. For the study at large: The TCR clusters were mostly specific to one donor. Regarding the study as a whole: CD4+ bias marked clones expanding day 15 to 37, unlike balanced contracting clones. CD4+ clones that contracted lay mainly in CM and EM; CD8+ ones lay in EMRA. Detection of some responders pre-infection suggested pre-existing cross-reactive memory T cells participated.

MiXCR, applied by TCRdb to the 5' RACE reads, yields one record per CDR3 protein. Of about 340,000 distinct CDR3 sequences in the sample, 14% were seen once. The rearrangement links TRBV20-1 to TRBJ2-3; D gene ambiguous. The TCR was taken from a man in his late teens or twenties who had mild COVID-19 (a few samples of this study predate the infection). Cell type and time point are not known. Sequencing was done on a sample of PBMCs or a T cell subset sorted from them (not recorded which). The CDR3: CSLGWVGTDTQYF. In nucleotides, the CDR3 is TGCAGTTTAGGGTGGGTTGGGACAGATACGCAGTATTTT.